This T cell receptor (beta chain) was recorded in a study of T-cell reconstitution after alpha-beta-depleted transplantation in children. There are a few counts of this clonotype. Unique molecular identifiers featured in how the TCRbeta library was prepared. TCRdb re-analysed the PCR reads in MiXCR, keeping a single row per CDR3 protein. The data contain 230,000 or so distinct CDR3 sequences, approximately 9.7% of them singletons. The CDR3 is 13 amino acids. V shed 6 bases and J shed 8 bases, with 16 bases lying between them. Germline V CDR1 and CDR2: MDHEN, SYDVKM. Sequencing used PBMCs from the stem cell graft donor, obtained from the stem cell graft. The clonotype was recovered from a human donor who donated a stem cell graft to a child with SCID. The chain has TRBV28 and TRBJ1-2; a weak D match, TRBD1 (5 bases). The CDR3 DNA reads as TGTGCCAGCAGATCGGGACCCTGGGGAGGCTACACCTTC. It specifies CASRSGPWGGYTF.